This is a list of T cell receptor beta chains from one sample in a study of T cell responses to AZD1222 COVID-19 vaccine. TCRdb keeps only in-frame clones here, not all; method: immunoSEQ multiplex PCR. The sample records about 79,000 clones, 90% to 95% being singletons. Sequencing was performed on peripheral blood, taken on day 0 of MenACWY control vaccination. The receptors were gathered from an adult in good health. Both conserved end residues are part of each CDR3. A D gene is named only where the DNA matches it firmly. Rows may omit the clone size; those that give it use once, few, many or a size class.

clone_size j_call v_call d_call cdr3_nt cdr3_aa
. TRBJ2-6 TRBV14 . TGTGCCAGCAGACGAAAGACAGTTACTGGGGCCAACGTCCTGACTTTC CASRRKTVTGANVLTF
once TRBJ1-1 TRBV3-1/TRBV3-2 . TGTGCCAGCAGCCAAGGTTTGGTGAACACTGAAGCTTTCTTT CASSQGLVNTEAFF
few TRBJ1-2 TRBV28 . TGTGCCAGCAGTCCCCCCGGATCCGCTTTTACCTACACCTTC CASSPPGSAFTYTF
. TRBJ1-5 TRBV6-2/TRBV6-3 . TGTGCCAGCAGTTTCCGCAGAGTAGCCGGCAATCAGCCCCAGCATTTT CASSFRRVAGNQPQHF
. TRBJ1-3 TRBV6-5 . TGTGCCAGCAGTTTTACAACGGGCTCTGGAAACACCATATATTTT CASSFTTGSGNTIYF
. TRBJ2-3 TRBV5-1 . TGCGCCAGCAGACCGAATACTGGGTCTAGCACAGATACGCAGTATTTT CASRPNTGSSTDTQYF
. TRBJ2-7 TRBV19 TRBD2 TGTGCCAGTAGTATTCAGCGGGAGTCCCACGAGCAGTACTTC CASSIQRESHEQYF
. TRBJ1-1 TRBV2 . TGTGCCAGCAGTGAGCAGGGACTCCGCCGCGGGGGCACTGAAGCTTTCTTT CASSEQGLRRGGTEAFF
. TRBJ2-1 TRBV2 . TGTGCCAGCAGTCCTGCATCCTACAATGAGCAGTTCTTC CASSPASYNEQFF
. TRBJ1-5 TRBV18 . TGTGCCAGCTCACCGGAGCCCAGGGATCAGCCCCAGCATTTT CASSPEPRDQPQHF
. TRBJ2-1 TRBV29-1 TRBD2 TGCAGTGCCGGACTAGCGGGAGTAGAATCCGAGCAGTTCTTC CSAGLAGVESEQFF
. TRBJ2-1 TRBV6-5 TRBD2 TGTGCCAGGACTAGCGGGAGTCCTTATCATGAGCAGTTCTTC CARTSGSPYHEQFF
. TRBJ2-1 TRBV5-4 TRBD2 TGTGCCAGCAGTTTCCTAGCGGGGGGGGACAATGAGCAGTTCTTC CASSFLAGGDNEQFF
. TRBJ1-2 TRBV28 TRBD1 TGTGCCAGCAGGGGAGGACAGGCATATGGCTACACCTTC CASRGGQAYGYTF
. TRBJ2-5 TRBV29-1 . TGCAGCGCTCTAACAGGCGATCCCGGGGCCCAGTACTTC CSALTGDPGAQYF
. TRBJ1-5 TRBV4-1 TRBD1 TGCGCCAGCAGCCAAGGCTCAGGGGGGAACCCCCAGCATTTT CASSQGSGGNPQHF
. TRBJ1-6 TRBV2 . TGTGCCAGCAGTGCCAGGGTTCCTTCACCCCTCCACTTT CASSARVPSPLHF
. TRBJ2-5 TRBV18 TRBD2 TGTGCCAGCTCACCAATGGGACTAGCGGGTCCCGGGGAGACCCAGTACTTC CASSPMGLAGPGETQYF
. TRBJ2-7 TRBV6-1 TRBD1 TGTGCCAGCAGTAAAGGCCCACAGGGGTTTTCTTACGAGCAGTACTTC CASSKGPQGFSYEQYF
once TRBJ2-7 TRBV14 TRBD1 TGTGCCAGCAGCCAAATGTCAGGGGGCACCGAGCAGTACTTC CASSQMSGGTEQYF
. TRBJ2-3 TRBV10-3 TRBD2 TGTGCCATTAGCGGGGGGCCCGAAGATACGCAGTATTTT CAISGGPEDTQYF
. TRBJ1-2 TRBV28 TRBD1 TGTGCCAGCGGGACGCGAACAGGGGGCGCTCGGGGCTACACCTTC CASGTRTGGARGYTF
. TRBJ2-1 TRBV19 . TGTGCCAGTAGTCCCGAGCCGTACAATGAGCAGTTCTTC CASSPEPYNEQFF
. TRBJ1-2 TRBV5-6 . TGTGCCAGCAGCTTGACCCTACCGCGTGGCTACACCTTC CASSLTLPRGYTF
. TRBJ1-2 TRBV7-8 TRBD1 TGTGCCAGCAGCTTAGTAGGGACAGGGGGCTTTGGCTACACCTTC CASSLVGTGGFGYTF
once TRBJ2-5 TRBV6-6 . TGTGCCAGCAGTTACGGGGAGACCCAGTACTTC CASSYGETQYF
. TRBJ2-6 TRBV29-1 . TGCAGCGTTGTTGGAGGGGGCGGTTCTGGGGCCAACGTCCTGACTTTC CSVVGGGGSGANVLTF
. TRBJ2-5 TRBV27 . TGTGCCAGCAGTTCGGATCTAGGAGTCCAAGAGACCCAGTACTTC CASSSDLGVQETQYF
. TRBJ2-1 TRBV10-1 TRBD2 TGCGCCAGCAGTGATTCGAGCGGGAGCTACAATGAGCAGTTCTTC CASSDSSGSYNEQFF
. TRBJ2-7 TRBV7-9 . TGTGCCAGCAGCTTAGCGCACGGGGTTTACTACGAGCAGTACTTC CASSLAHGVYYEQYF
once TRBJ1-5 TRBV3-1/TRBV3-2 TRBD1 TGTGCCAGCAGCCAAGGGACAGGGAACCCGCCCCAGCATTTT CASSQGTGNPPQHF
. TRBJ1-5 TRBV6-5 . TGTGCCAGCAGGCATGCAGGGGCAAGCAATCAGCCCCAGCATTTT CASRHAGASNQPQHF
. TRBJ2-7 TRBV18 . TGTGCCAGCTCACCTCGACAGAACTACGAGCAGTACTTC CASSPRQNYEQYF
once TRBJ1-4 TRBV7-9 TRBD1 TGTGCCAGCAGCGGGACAGGGGTCGGTGAAAAACTGTTTTTT CASSGTGVGEKLFF
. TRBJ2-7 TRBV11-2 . TGTGCCAGCAGCTTCCACGAGCAGTACTTC CASSFHEQYF
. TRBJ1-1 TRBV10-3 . TGTGCCATCAGCACTATGGATGGGCGGAGCGGAGACACTGAAGCTTTCTTT CAISTMDGRSGDTEAFF
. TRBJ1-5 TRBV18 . TGTGCCAGCTCACGGACGCACAATCAGCCCCAGCATTTT CASSRTHNQPQHF
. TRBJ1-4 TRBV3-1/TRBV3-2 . TGTGCCAGCAGCCAAGTTCAGGATAATGAAAAACTGTTTTTT CASSQVQDNEKLFF
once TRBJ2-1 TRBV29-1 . TGCAGCGTTTTGGGGGGACTCTACTACAATGAGCAGTTCTTC CSVLGGLYYNEQFF
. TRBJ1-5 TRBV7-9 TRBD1 TGTGCCAGCAGCTCAGGGACAGGGGGCCAGCCCCAGCATTTT CASSSGTGGQPQHF